Listed below are T cell receptor beta chains from one sample, sequenced in a study of beta chain features in type 1 diabetes. This table comes from immunoSEQ multiplex PCR, and its TCRdb copy is limited to in-frame clones, with some not included. Altogether some 350,000 clones are present, around a tenth being singletons, with the ten largest covering 0.6%. The sample was central memory CD4+ T cells from blood. All receptors derive from a man in his thirties or forties with type 1 diabetes. The CDR3 runs from the conserved cysteine through the conserved F or W. D genes are given only for firm matches. The listing skips clone size in some rows; elsewhere it reads once, few, many or a size class.

J	D	size	V	DNA	CDR3
TRBJ2-5	-	few	TRBV6-1	TGTGCCAGCAGGAATCCGGGACAAGAGACCCAGTACTTC	CASRNPGQETQYF
TRBJ2-5	-	few	TRBV6-5	TGTGCCAGCAGCCTAGGGGGAGGGGAGACCCAGTACTTC	CASSLGGGETQYF
TRBJ1-1	-	-	TRBV7-3	TGTGCCAGCAGCCAACAGGGTTACACTGAAGCTTTCTTT	CASSQQGYTEAFF
TRBJ2-5	-	-	TRBV6-1	TGTGCCAGCAGTGGGGCAGGCCGCGAGACCCAGTACTTC	CASSGAGRETQYF
TRBJ2-2	-	once	TRBV5-4	TGTGCCAGCAGCTTGGACATTTCGGGAACCGGGGAGCTGTTTTTT	CASSLDISGTGELFF
TRBJ2-6	-	few	TRBV7-2	TGTGCCAGCAGCGACCGACACCTCGTCTCTGGGGCCAACGTCCTGACTTTC	CASSDRHLVSGANVLTF
TRBJ2-5	TRBD2	few	TRBV11-2	TGTGCCTCCGGCGGGGGGCGGCAAGAGACCCAGTACTTC	CASGGGRQETQYF
TRBJ2-1	TRBD1	-	TRBV6-1	TGTGCCAGCACCCATTCGGGACAGTCCTACAATGAGCAGTTCTTC	CASTHSGQSYNEQFF
TRBJ2-7	TRBD1	few	TRBV28	TGTGCCAGCAGTTTAACTAGGTCAGGGGGTCATGAGCAGTACTTC	CASSLTRSGGHEQYF
TRBJ2-7	TRBD1	-	TRBV19	TGTGCCAGTAGTCCCCGACAGGGGGCCTCTTCCCCCCTGAACTTC	CASSPRQGASSPLNF
TRBJ1-5	-	-	TRBV25-1	TGTGCCAGCAGTGAAATCGGAGGGCGTCAGCCCCAGCATTTT	CASSEIGGRQPQHF
TRBJ2-7	TRBD1	-	TRBV5-5	TGTGCCAGCAGCCTGACAGGGTGGAACGAGCAGTACTTC	CASSLTGWNEQYF
TRBJ2-3	TRBD1	few	TRBV29-1	TGCAGCGTTGTCGGACAGGGGGCCGGTAGCGGTACGCAGTATTTT	CSVVGQGAGSGTQYF
TRBJ2-5	-	few	TRBV27	TGTGCCAGCCGACGGGGAGGTCGATCGGAGACCCAGTACTTC	CASRRGGRSETQYF
TRBJ2-7	-	few	TRBV14	TGTGCCAGCAGCCAAGGGACCCGATACGAGCAGTACTTC	CASSQGTRYEQYF
TRBJ1-6	-	few	TRBV5-1	TGCGCCAGCAGCTTTACAGCCTTCCATTCACCCCTCCACTTT	CASSFTAFHSPLHF
TRBJ1-4	-	few	TRBV7-9	TGTGCCAGCAGCCTAGGACAGACAAATGAAAAACTGTTTTTT	CASSLGQTNEKLFF
TRBJ2-1	TRBD2	-	TRBV6-1	TGTGCCAGCAGTGAGATAGCGGGAGGTAATGAGCAGTTCTTC	CASSEIAGGNEQFF